These 9 T cell receptor beta chains were all obtained from the same sample, sequenced in a study of cytomegalovirus exposure and HLA in healthy donors (dated by TCRdb to the late 2010s). Library preparation was by the immunoSEQ multiplex PCR assay. The multiplex PCR relied on a mix of 60 forward primers for TCR Vbeta segments and 13 reverse primers for TCR Jbeta segments. Sourced from immuneACCESS, this table was stored by TCRdb with only in-frame sequences that have V and J called. A share of the clones is absent; for the studies checked, an unresolved V gene accounts for under half, and the remainder has no known explanation. In this sample the table shows about 260,000 clones, about four fifths of which occur a single time. The ten largest account for 1.5% to 2.5% of the sample. Sequences were obtained from PBMCs. These receptors were taken from a woman aged 40 to 50 in good health and CMV-seropositive.

The J gene is TRBJ2-1, the V gene TRBV23-1, with 7 bases that match TRBD1. TRBV23-1 is annotated as an ORF whose role is uncertain. This CDR3 is built from 16 residues. Trimming took 6 bases from V and 8 from J; bases not matched to a gene: 16. CDR3 DNA sequence: TGCGCCAGCAGACCCTTACAGGGGTCCCCGTTATATGAGCAGTTCTTC. As protein: CASRPLQGSPLYEQFF.

The chain is built from TRBV2 and TRBJ2-6, with 13 nucleotides matching TRBD2. J lost 0 bases, V lost 7 bases, and 3 bases had no gene match. This CDR3 comprises 17 residues. The germline CDR1 and CDR2 sequences are SNHLY and FYNNEI. CDR3 sequence: CASTRLAGGSGANVLTF. The CDR3, as DNA: TGTGCCAGCACCCGACTAGCGGGAGGCTCTGGGGCCAACGTCCTGACTTTC.

V and J are TRBV6-5 and TRBJ2-5; possibly TRBD1 for D (6 bases). Germline loops: CDR1 MNHEY, CDR2 SVGAGI. Trimming removed 0 bases at V and 2 bases at J, with 13 bases between. The CDR3 contains 16 residues. CDR3 amino acids: CASSYSLSQGQETQYF. As DNA, the CDR3 is TGTGCCAGCAGTTACTCTTTGAGTCAGGGGCAAGAGACCCAGTACTTC.

J is TRBJ2-7 and V is TRBV14, with 13 bases matching TRBD2. Germline CDR1 and CDR2: SGHDN and FVKESK. The CDR3 contains 16 residues. The junction had 8 bases not matched to a gene; V was cut back by 4 bases and J by 5 bases. This CDR3 reads CASSLFGLAGVHEQYF. The CDR3 DNA follows: TGTGCCAGCAGCCTCTTTGGACTAGCGGGAGTCCACGAGCAGTACTTC.

V gene TRBV7-2 combines with J gene TRBJ2-5, with 14 bases aligning to TRBD2. The tail of the sequence fits TRBJ2-7 better, so the J call may be wrong. Germline V gives CDR1 SGHTA, CDR2 FQGNSA. This CDR3 comprises 18 residues. Here the CDR3 reads CASSHGLAGGLPIYEQYF. The CDR3 bases are TGTGCCAGCAGCCATGGACTAGCGGGAGGCCTTCCTATTTACGAGCAGTACTTC.

J is TRBJ2-6 and V is TRBV29-1; tentatively, D is TRBD1 (6 bases). This CDR3 contains 17 residues. The V end lost 0 bases, the J end lost 4 bases, and 16 bases lay between the germline ends. The germline V gene has CDR1 SQVTM and CDR2 ANQGSEA. The CDR3 loop reads CSVEDWDTSAGANVLTF. The CDR3 DNA sequence: TGCAGCGTTGAAGATTGGGACACTAGTGCCGGGGCCAACGTCCTGACTTTC.

The CDR3 sequence is CASRGGLLGNEQFF. CDR3 nucleotides: TGTGCCAGCAGGGGGGGACTCCTAGGAAATGAGCAGTTCTTC. This chain links TRBV28 with TRBJ2-1; tentative D call: TRBD2 (6 bases). Germline V gene data show CDR1 as MDHEN and CDR2 as SYDVKM. The length of the CDR3 is 14 residues. V was clipped by 6 bases and J by 7 bases, with 16 bases between them.

The chain employs TRBV28 and TRBJ1-5, with TRBD1 matching 7 bases. The CDR3 loop spans 16 amino acids. V shed 5 bases, J shed 6 bases, and the junction held 13 bases outside the gene matches. Germline values: CDR1 MDHEN, CDR2 SYDVKM. In DNA, the CDR3 is TGTGCCAGCAGTCCAAATCTGGCAGGGGGAGGTCAGCCCCAGCATTTT. Protein product: CASSPNLAGGGQPQHF. Variable domain in full (rest from reference TRBV28 and TRBJ1-5): DVKVTQSSRYLVKRTGEKVFLECVQDMDHENMFWYRQDPGLGLRLIYFSYDVKMKEKGDIPEGYSVSREKKERFSLILESASTNQTSMYLCASSPNLAGGGQPQHFGDGTRLSIL.

This clone was seen only once. Other nucleotide sequences from this sample produce the same CDR3. The V call is TRBV28, the J call TRBJ1-2; D might be TRBD1 (6 bases). Germline V gene sequence: CDR1 MDHEN, CDR2 SYDVKM. CDR3 size: 13 residues. V dropped 4 bases and J dropped 8 bases, with 14 bases sitting between them. As DNA, the CDR3 is TGTGCCAGCAGTTCGCAGGGGACCTACGGCTACACCTTC. This sequence encodes CASSSQGTYGYTF.